This TCR beta chain was sequenced for a study of blood T cell repertoires in COVID-19. This clone was counted ten times or more. The CDR3 length is 15 residues. V was trimmed by 0 bases and J by 1 base, leaving 10 bases between them. Per germline, CDR1 SGHRS and CDR2 YFSETQ. Original processing methods: Cell counts per sample came from amplifying reference gene primers. Repertoires were generated with immunoSEQ multiplex PCR, while TCRdb's copy carries only in-frame clones and drops some. The V and J calls and clone size are taken from that table; D and trimming were inferred from the DNA. Here the sample spans under 300,000 clones, roughly 80% being singletons.

This sequence was found in a woman in her 40s with active or convalescent COVID-19. Sequencing was done on a sample of peripheral blood. V is TRBV5-1 and J is TRBJ1-1; D gene uncertain. The CDR3 nucleotides are TGCGCCAGCAGCTTGGTTTCAGGTTCGAACACTGAAGCTTTCTTT. Protein product: CASSLVSGSNTEAFF.